This passage covers 20 T cell receptor beta chains from one sample sequenced in a study of OX40 agonist ivuxolimab in advanced cancers. The table came from immunoSEQ multiplex PCR; TCRdb's copy has only in-frame clones and leaves some out. This table holds around 40,000 clones, roughly 84% found once. The sequencing used CD4+ or CD8+ T cells sorted from blood, collected in a trial of the OX40 agonist ivuxolimab. Receptors were obtained from an adult with an advanced solid tumor such as melanoma, head and neck, liver or kidney cancer.

This chain uses TRBV27 with TRBJ1-5; D not resolved. Trimming cost V 2 bases and J 0 bases, with 8 bases left between them. CDR3 size: 15 residues. Germline V CDR1 and CDR2: MNHEY, SMNVEV (reference sequence). The CDR3 nucleotides read TGTGCCAGCAGTTTAGGCGGCAATAGCAATCAGCCCCAGCATTTT. Amino acids: CASSLGGNSNQPQHF.

The genes are TRBV27 and TRBJ1-1; D is possibly TRBD1 (5 bases). Germline CDR1 MNHEY, CDR2 SMNVEV (reference sequence). With 5 bases removed from V and 4 bases from J, the gap between germline ends came to 8 bases. The CDR3 runs 12 residues. The CDR3 loop reads CASSPGLTEAFF. The CDR3 DNA reads TGTGCCAGCAGTCCGGGACTCACTGAAGCTTTCTTT.

Comment on this clone: Given the absence of the conserved phenylalanine or tryptophan at the CDR3 end, a read error is likely. The limits of the CDR3 on the DNA are not certain, so only TCRdb's listed CDR3 is given. The gene calls are TRBV4-2 and TRBJ1-2; no check of the table's D call, TRBD1, against the DNA was made. The CDR3 adds up to 12 amino acids, both ends counted. CDR1 and CDR2 (germline): LGHNA, YNFKEQ. CDR3: CASSPGTGDRVI.

This chain joins TRBV10-3 and TRBJ2-2; 9 bases agree with TRBD1. CDR1 is ENHRY, CDR2 SYGVKD, per germline. The CDR3 contains 16 residues. V gave up 4 bases and J gave up 1 base; unmatched junction bases: 4. CDR3 sequence: CAISGMDRGNTGELFF. DNA of the CDR3: TGTGCCATCAGTGGGATGGACAGGGGGAACACCGGGGAGCTGTTTTTT.

The genes are TRBV7-8 and TRBJ2-5, with 11 bases that match TRBD2. The end of the DNA fits TRBJ2-7 better, so the J call may be wrong. From germline, CDR1 is SGHVS and CDR2 FQNEAQ. The CDR3 extends over 15 amino acids. As DNA, the CDR3 is TGTGCCAGCAGCTTCGATGCTAGCGGGAGGTTCGAGCAGTACTTC. Residues: CASSFDASGRFEQYF.

The CDR3 bases are TGTGCCAGCAGCTTAAGAGGGGTTGCGAATGAAAAACTGTTTTTT. This gives the protein CASSLRGVANEKLFF. The chain carries TRBV5-4 and TRBJ1-4; D is perhaps TRBD1 (5 bases). V was trimmed by 2 bases and J by 5 bases, leaving 13 bases between them. The germline gives CDR1 SGHNT, CDR2 YYREEE (reference sequence). The CDR3 is made up of 15 amino acids.

The chain couples TRBV7-9 to TRBJ2-1; D may be TRBD1 (6 bases). The CDR3 covers 13 residues. V dropped 10 bases and J dropped 4 bases, with 14 bases sitting between them. Per germline, CDR1 SEHNR and CDR2 FQNEAQ (reference sequence). This CDR3 reads CATLPGQYNEQFF. The CDR3 nucleotides are TGTGCCACCCTCCCAGGACAGTACAATGAGCAGTTCTTC.

The chain carries TRBV19 and TRBJ2-3, with 11 bases aligning to TRBD2. Germline V CDR1 and CDR2: LNHDA, SQIVND (reference sequence). CDR3 length: 15 residues. Trimming at V came to 5 bases and at J to 3 bases, leaving 4 bases not matched to a gene. In nucleotides, the CDR3 is TGTGCCAGTAGTGCCGGACTAGCGGGTACAGATACGCAGTATTTT. Protein: CASSAGLAGTDTQYF.

This chain joins TRBV7-9 and TRBJ1-1, with D unclear. The CDR3 is 13 amino acids. Germline lookup yields CDR1 SEHNR and CDR2 FQNEAQ (reference sequence). V was clipped by 2 bases and J by 6 bases, with 10 bases between them. The CDR3 DNA follows: TGTGCCAGCAGCTTAATGGGGAATGCTGAAGCTTTCTTT. Its protein is CASSLMGNAEAFF.

There are a few counts of this clone. This chain uses TRBV28 with TRBJ2-7; tentative D call: TRBD2 (9 bases). The germline gives CDR1 MDHEN, CDR2 SYDVKM. The CDR3 totals 15 residues. Deletions cut 6 bases from V and 5 bases from J, with 20 bases between. Here the CDR3 reads CASRVRSGGQDEQYF. The CDR3, as DNA: TGTGCCAGCAGAGTTCGTAGCGGGGGACAGGACGAGCAGTACTTC.

The chain joins TRBV6-6 to TRBJ2-7; 7 positions match TRBD1. The CDR3 is 12 residues long. V lost 10 bases, J lost 3 bases, and 6 bases stayed unmatched. Germline assignment: CDR1 MNHNY and CDR2 SVGAGI (reference sequence). CDR3 protein: CATETGSYEQYF. In nucleotides, the CDR3 is TGTGCCACTGAGACAGGGAGCTACGAGCAGTACTTC.

The rearrangement links TRBV7-8 to TRBJ2-7, with no clear D. Trimming cost V 1 base and J 5 bases, with 6 bases left between them. Germline lookup yields CDR1 SGHVS and CDR2 FQNEAQ. The CDR3 is made up of 12 amino acids. The CDR3 DNA follows: TGTGCCAGCAGCTTAGGGGCCCACGAGCAGTACTTC. It specifies CASSLGAHEQYF.

This rearrangement joins TRBV5-4 to TRBJ2-5, with TRBD2 identical over 7 bases. V lost 2 bases and J lost 2; bases outside the gene matches: 6. This CDR3 is built from 15 residues. Germline assignment: CDR1 SGHNT and CDR2 YYREEE (reference sequence). In nucleotides, the CDR3 is TGTGCCAGCAGCTTTGGTCGGGGGGAACAAGAGACCCAGTACTTC. Residues: CASSFGRGEQETQYF.

CDR3 in DNA: TGCGCCAGCAGCCGCGGGGGAACCACAGATACGCAGTATTTT. Translated: CASSRGGTTDTQYF. The J gene is TRBJ2-3, the V gene TRBV4-3; 7 bases are shared with TRBD2. The CDR3 has 14 amino acids. After removal of 4 bases from V and 2 bases from J, the junction contained 3 bases not matched to a gene. Germline CDR1 and CDR2: LGHNA and YSLEER.

The V call is TRBV5-8, the J call TRBJ1-1, with no clear D. The V end was cut by 1 base, the J end by 0 bases, with 1 base between. This CDR3 has 12 amino acids. Looked up from germline, CDR1 is SGHTS and CDR2 is YDEGEE. The CDR3 DNA is TGTGCCAGCAGCTTGTTGAACACTGAAGCTTTCTTT. Protein product: CASSLLNTEAFF.

This chain uses TRBV29-1 with TRBJ2-7; TRBD1 or TRBD2 may be the D gene (5 bases each). The CDR3 runs 13 residues. The V gene lost 7 bases and the J gene lost 2 bases, with 15 bases spanning the gap. The germline gives CDR1 SQVTM, CDR2 ANQGSEA. CDR3: CSAGTDKTYEQYF. Here the CDR3 DNA reads TGCAGCGCCGGGACCGATAAAACCTACGAGCAGTACTTC.

This chain links TRBV4-2 with TRBJ2-3; no definite D call. CDR1 and CDR2 (germline): LGHNA, YNFKEQ. V was clipped by 0 bases and J by 3 bases, with 7 bases between them. The CDR3 loop spans 14 amino acids. For the CDR3, the DNA is TGTGCCAGCAGCCAAGAATCCGGGACAGATACGCAGTATTTT. Translating it yields CASSQESGTDTQYF.

The gene calls are TRBV29-1 and TRBJ2-2; the D is unclear. The CDR3 contains 13 residues. CDR1 is SQVTM, CDR2 ANQGSEA, per germline. Deletions cut 7 bases from V and 6 bases from J, with 15 bases between. CDR3 DNA sequence: TGCAGCGCCTGGGGTCTAGTGGCCGGGGAGCTGTTTTTT. This encodes CSAWGLVAGELFF.

V gene TRBV7-3 combines with J gene TRBJ2-7, with a tentative D call TRBD1 (8 bases). The CDR3 spans 14 residues. The germline V gene encodes CDR1 SGHTA and CDR2 FQGTGA. Trimming took off 6 bases at V and 6 bases at J, with 18 bases between the two ends. The CDR3 reads CASRDDRGLSEQYF. Here the CDR3 DNA reads TGTGCCAGCAGGGATGACAGGGGACTATCCGAGCAGTACTTC.

The chain has TRBV11-2 and TRBJ2-5; D is ambiguous. The germline V gene has CDR1 SGHAT and CDR2 FQNNGV. The CDR3 sequence is 17 residues long. The ends were cut back, 0 bases at V and 0 bases at J, with 14 bases in the middle. CDR3 in DNA: TGTGCCAGCAGCTTAGACGAGGACCTACCTGACCAAGAGACCCAGTACTTC. As protein: CASSLDEDLPDQETQYF.